The rows below give T cell receptor beta chains drawn from one sample of a study of blood T cells in healthy people across ages. TCRdb re-called the 5' RACE reads through MiXCR, storing one row per CDR3 protein. The data hold hundreds of thousands of distinct CDR3 sequences, with around 48% observed a single time. What was sequenced was blood. The source of these receptors is a woman in her fifties or sixties in good health. Each CDR3 is given with its conserved first and last residue. D genes are given only for firm matches.

TRBD2	TRBJ2-5	TRBV5-1	CASSLVPGSGNEQYF
-	TRBJ2-4	TRBV20-1	CSARDSRGTGDIQYF
TRBD1	TRBJ2-1	TRBV2	CASSIGTGPYNEQFF
-	TRBJ1-4	TRBV4-3	CASSQDHPEGPNEKLFF
TRBD2	TRBJ2-1	TRBV29-1	CSVAGGMGNEQFF
-	TRBJ2-1	TRBV20-1	CSARDMARQYNEQFF
-	TRBJ2-1	TRBV20-1	CSARTAGRSNEQFF
-	TRBJ2-1	TRBV6-6	CASTPTGLAGDRNEQFF
-	TRBJ2-5	TRBV7-2	CASSLVAEPQETQYF
-	TRBJ2-5	TRBV7-9	CASSESTRQETQYF
-	TRBJ2-2	TRBV5-1	CASRPGQGDTGELFF
-	TRBJ2-3	TRBV12-3/TRBV12-4	CASSGPRDAQYF
-	-	TRBV28	CASLSADEQYF
-	TRBJ1-1	TRBV7-2	CASSFGPEAFF
TRBD1	TRBJ2-1	TRBV6-5	CASRNRDRGRGEQFF
TRBD2	TRBJ2-3	TRBV20-1	CSARGRGDTQYF
-	TRBJ2-5	TRBV12-3/TRBV12-4	CASSAGGQRETQYF
TRBD1	TRBJ1-4	TRBV7-9	CASSPWTGGDEKLFF
-	TRBJ2-3	TRBV7-2	CASRELDTQYF
-	TRBJ2-5	TRBV7-2	CASSPQGGQETQYF
-	TRBJ1-2	TRBV7-2	CASSPWGNYGYTF
-	TRBJ2-7	TRBV7-2	CASSLAVGDYEQYF
TRBD1	TRBJ1-6	TRBV7-9	CASAGTVDSPLHF
TRBD2	TRBJ2-5	TRBV4-3	CASSQDRGEETQYF
TRBD1	TRBJ2-7	TRBV11-2	CASSWDRGRYNEQYF
-	TRBJ2-5	TRBV6-2/TRBV6-3	CASSATRRGQYF
-	TRBJ1-1	TRBV7-9	CASSIPSGTEAFF
TRBD1	TRBJ2-3	TRBV4-3	CASSQDFLGTDTDTQYF
TRBD2	TRBJ2-7	TRBV10-3	CAISEATSGSEQYF
-	TRBJ1-1	TRBV5-1	CTSSFAGGRGAFF
TRBD1	TRBJ1-6	TRBV6-6	CASSYADRAGNSPLHF
-	TRBJ2-3	TRBV10-3	CATAPREATQYF
-	TRBJ1-2	TRBV6-1	CAIRRDSGGYGYTF
TRBD1	TRBJ2-7	TRBV7-2	CASSRTGTDYEQYF
-	TRBJ2-5	TRBV7-2	CASSLNKGQETQYF
-	TRBJ2-1	TRBV4-2	CASSQPLASSYNEQFF
TRBD1	TRBJ1-2	TRBV2	CASSEAGTGATLANYGYTF
TRBD1	TRBJ2-2	TRBV6-2/TRBV6-3	CASRWTGNTGELFF
-	TRBJ2-5	TRBV9	CASSAPGETQYF
-	TRBJ2-1	TRBV5-1	CASSLWGPGNEQFF
-	TRBJ2-1	TRBV28	CASSMPSSLPGWNEQFF
TRBD1	TRBJ2-1	TRBV7-8	CASSPGQGANEQFF
-	TRBJ2-5	TRBV27	CASSSGRSGTQYF
TRBD1	TRBJ2-4	TRBV3-1	CASSPTGQGAGAKNIQYF
-	TRBJ2-7	TRBV9	CASSVPGSYEQYF
-	TRBJ2-7	TRBV15	CATSRRGANYEQYF
-	TRBJ1-1	TRBV29-1	CSVMGNTGAFF
-	TRBJ2-5	TRBV12-3/TRBV12-4	CASSRENQLHSQETQYF